Sequencing of this T cell receptor (beta chain) was carried out in a study of T cell repertoires in cytomegalovirus infection. On the study more broadly: Public TCR beta signature analysis indicated the presence of both CMV infection and matching HLA type.

Study-wide results and limits: The study identified carriers of CMV plus the relevant HLA from cumulative public TCR beta family frequency. It was HLA-C-restricted CMV-specific TCR beta clonotypes that dominated the response ex vivo.

This clonotype was observed a single time. Its specificity is not known. TCRdb passed the reads through MiXCR, listing each CDR3 protein once. The sample shows a few hundred thousand distinct CDR3 sequences, 26% of them seen only once. The V segment lost 7 bases and the J segment 6 bases; nucleotides outside the gene matches: 8. The germline CDR1 and CDR2 sequences are MNHEY and SVGAGI. The CDR3 runs to 16 residues. This clonotype was sampled from a human donor in good health (CMV status not recorded). Some clones in this sample may be carry-over from other donors' samples. Material for sequencing was PBMCs. J is TRBJ2-2 and V is TRBV6-5, with 13 nucleotides matching TRBD2. This chain's CDR3 is CASNPTSGRASGELFF. The CDR3 DNA sequence: TGTGCCAGCAACCCAACTAGCGGGAGGGCCTCCGGGGAGCTGTTTTTT.